The 25 T cell receptor beta chains listed next were all sequenced from one sample in a study of CD8+ T cells in alopecia areata. The treatment is: oral pan-JAK inhibitor, 5-10 mg twice daily. The authors extracted RNA and reverse transcribed it into cDNA as the sequencing template. Method: immunoSEQ multiplex PCR; TCRdb's copy keeps in-frame clones and lacks some. The sample lists 150,000 to 200,000 clones; under 80% were seen once. The sample in question was CD4+ T cells sorted from blood, obtained around week 49, from a patient treated with tofacitinib. These receptors all stem from a human donor with alopecia areata.

This clone was counted between two and nine times. This chain connects TRBV30 to TRBJ1-3; D remains ambiguous. Trimming shortened V by 1 base and J by 2 bases, and 6 bases separated the two germline ends. Germline assignment: CDR1 GTSNPN and CDR2 SVGIG (reference sequence). The CDR3 extends over 13 amino acids. CDR3 bases: TGTGCCTGGAGTGGGGGAACTGGAAACACCATATATTTT. The encoded protein is CAWSGGTGNTIYF. The entire variable domain, with the rest obtained from reference TRBV30 and TRBJ1-3, is as follows: SQTIHQWPATLVQPVGSPLSLECTVEGTSNPNLYWYRQAAGRGLQLLFYSVGIGQISSEVPQNLSASRPQDRQFILSSKKLLLSDSGFYLCAWSGGTGNTIYFGEGSWLTVV.

V usage is TRBV29-1 and J usage is TRBJ1-4; 9 bases align to TRBD1. There are 13 residues in the CDR3. Unmatched junction bases numbered 4, after V lost 6 bases and J lost 5 bases. Germline V gives CDR1 SQVTM, CDR2 ANQGSEA. CDR3 DNA sequence: TGCAGCGTGGGACAGGGATCAAATGAAAAACTGTTTTTT. Amino acids: CSVGQGSNEKLFF.

The rearrangement links TRBV29-1 to TRBJ2-5, with 9 bases fitting TRBD2. This CDR3 spans 12 amino acids. The V segment lost 8 bases and the J segment 4 bases; nucleotides outside the gene matches: 5. Germline lookup yields CDR1 SQVTM and CDR2 ANQGSEA. CDR3 in DNA: TGCAGCATAATAGCGGGGGTAGAGACCCAGTACTTC. It encodes CSIIAGVETQYF.

The J gene is TRBJ2-7, the V gene TRBV7-7, with a weak D call TRBD1 (5 bases). This CDR3 contains 15 residues. Trimming shortened V by 5 bases and J by 0 bases, and 14 bases separated the two germline ends. Germline-derived CDR1 and CDR2 are SSHAT and FNYEAQ (reference sequence). CDR3 nucleotide sequence: TGTGCCAGCAGCGCATCACCAGGGAACTCCTACGAGCAGTACTTC. Amino acid sequence: CASSASPGNSYEQYF.

This clone has just a few counts. This rearrangement joins TRBV2 to TRBJ1-3; tentative D call: TRBD1 (5 bases). In germline, CDR1 is SNHLY, CDR2 FYNNEI. Trimming cost V 1 base and J 3 bases, with 7 bases left between them. The CDR3 has 14 residues. The CDR3 DNA reads TGTGCCAGCAGTGAAGGGGACGTTGGAAACACCATATATTTT. This translates into CASSEGDVGNTIYF.

The rearrangement joins TRBV6-5 to TRBJ2-2; D is unresolved. Deletions cut 6 bases from V and 2 bases from J, with 10 bases between. Germline CDR1 MNHEY, CDR2 SVGAGI. The CDR3 consists of 14 residues. CDR3 sequence: CASSLTGNTGELFF. CDR3 in DNA: TGTGCCAGCAGCCTTACCGGAAACACCGGGGAGCTGTTTTTT.

This clone was detected a few times. The genes are TRBV30 and TRBJ1-3, with D perhaps matching TRBD1 (5 bases). From germline, CDR1 is GTSNPN and CDR2 SVGIG (reference sequence). The CDR3 spans 17 residues. V was pared by 0 bases and J by 0 bases, with 15 bases between. CDR3 loop: CAWSVGGTLYSGNTIYF. CDR3 coding DNA: TGTGCCTGGAGTGTCGGGGGGACCCTCTACTCTGGAAACACCATATATTTT.

The gene calls are TRBV4-3 and TRBJ2-7, with D perhaps matching TRBD2 (5 bases). V was clipped by 0 bases and J by 2 bases, with 11 bases between them. This CDR3 is 15 amino acids long. Germline V gene data show CDR1 as LGHNA and CDR2 as YSLEER. CDR3 DNA: TGCGCCAGCAGCCAAGAGAGGGTTCGGACCTACGAGCAGTACTTC. It yields the protein CASSQERVRTYEQYF.

As DNA, the CDR3 is TGCAGCTCAAGAAACGTCGCCGGAAGCAATGAGCAGTTCTTC. Residues: CSSRNVAGSNEQFF. This chain links TRBV29-1 with TRBJ2-1; no clear D. CDR3 length: 14 residues. Germline assignment: CDR1 SQVTM and CDR2 ANQGSEA. V was trimmed by 8 bases and J by 6 bases, leaving 20 bases between them.

CDR3 protein: CASSFSAASYEQYF. Here the CDR3 DNA reads TGTGCCAGCAGCTTTTCTGCAGCCTCCTACGAGCAGTACTTC. The chain uses TRBV11-2 and TRBJ2-7; D gene unclear. In germline, CDR1 is SGHAT, CDR2 FQNNGV. The CDR3 has 14 residues. V lost 3 bases and J lost 0, with 9 bases in between.

This clone came up a few times. The genes are TRBV11-2 and TRBJ2-1, with D tentatively TRBD1 (6 bases). The CDR3 sequence is 12 residues long. V shed 4 bases and J shed 13 bases, with 14 bases lying between them. Germline V gives CDR1 SGHAT, CDR2 FQNNGV. DNA of the CDR3: TGTGCCAGCAGCTCAGGGGCGCCGTATCAGTTCTTC. The encoded protein is CASSSGAPYQFF.

This rearrangement joins TRBV5-6 to TRBJ2-6, with D unresolved. The CDR3 extends over 16 amino acids. Deletions cut 2 bases from V and 0 bases from J, with 9 bases between. The germline V gene encodes CDR1 SGHDT and CDR2 YYEEEE. CDR3 DNA: TGTGCCAGCAGCTTTTATCAGGCCTCTGGGGCCAACGTCCTGACTTTC. It specifies CASSFYQASGANVLTF.

This rearrangement joins TRBV29-1 to TRBJ1-2; D unclear. V lost 0 bases and J 8 bases, leaving 13 bases between the germline ends. Germline V gives CDR1 SQVTM, CDR2 ANQGSEA. The CDR3 is 13 amino acids. CDR3 in DNA: TGCAGCGTTGAAGATTTGTCAGTACAGGGCTACACCTTC. Amino acid sequence: CSVEDLSVQGYTF.

CDR3 amino acids: CASSLGQVMPSPLHF. Written as DNA, the CDR3 is TGTGCCAGCAGCTTGGGACAGGTTATGCCTTCACCCCTCCACTTT. The rearrangement joins TRBV5-6 to TRBJ1-6; D is possibly TRBD1 (6 bases). The germline V gene encodes CDR1 SGHDT and CDR2 YYEEEE. This CDR3 comprises 15 residues. Trimming shortened V by 0 bases and J by 9 bases, and 13 bases separated the two germline ends. The full variable domain, in which reference TRBV5-6 and TRBJ1-6 provide the parts outside the CDR3, is DAGVTQSPTHLIKTRGQQVTLRCSPKSGHDTVSWYQQALGQGPQFIFQYYEEEERQRGNFPDRFSGHQFPNYSSELNVNALLLGDSALYLCASSLGQVMPSPLHFGNGTRLTVT.

To note about this clone: In the same sample, other DNA sequences code for this CDR3. The chain joins TRBV19 to TRBJ1-5; D is undetermined. The germline V and J ends were trimmed by 7 bases and 2 bases, with 6 bases remaining between them. In germline, CDR1 is LNHDA, CDR2 SQIVND (reference sequence). The CDR3 spans 12 residues. The CDR3 DNA reads TGTGCCAGTAAAGGGCGCAATCAGCCCCAGCATTTT. It encodes CASKGRNQPQHF.

V is TRBV29-1 and J is TRBJ2-5; D remains unclear. Trimming pared 5 bases from V and 4 bases from J, leaving 14 bases between. CDR3 length: 13 amino acids. The germline V gene encodes CDR1 SQVTM and CDR2 ANQGSEA. For the CDR3, the DNA is TGCAGCGTTTCCGCGACCCTCCGAGAGACCCAGTACTTC. It codes for CSVSATLRETQYF.

V and J are TRBV9 and TRBJ1-1, with 7 bases matching TRBD1. Germline V lookup: CDR1 SGDLS, CDR2 YYNGEE. There are 14 residues in the CDR3. Losses at the gene ends were 0 bases for V and 5 bases for J; bases not matched to a gene: 4. The CDR3, as DNA: TGTGCCAGCAGCGTAGTAGGGGGCCGTACTGAAGCTTTCTTT. This codes for CASSVVGGRTEAFF.

CDR3 loop: CASSQDAWGATTGELFF. For the CDR3, the DNA is TGTGCCAGCAGCCAAGACGCGTGGGGGGCGACCACCGGGGAGCTGTTTTTT. The chain has TRBV4-2 and TRBJ2-2; possibly TRBD1 or TRBD2 for D (6 bases each). The V end lost 0 bases, the J end lost 4 bases, and 15 bases lay between the germline ends. Per germline, CDR1 LGHNA and CDR2 YNFKEQ. The CDR3 is 17 amino acids.

This clone was counted a few times. J is TRBJ2-1 and V is TRBV10-3; TRBD2 aligns across 9 bases. The junction had 7 bases not matched to a gene; V was cut back by 8 bases and J by 8 bases. Germline V gives CDR1 ENHRY, CDR2 SYGVKD. This CDR3 has 13 residues. The CDR3 bases are TGTGCCATCGCGAGCTTAGCGGGGGATGAGCAGTTCTTC. Amino acid sequence: CAIASLAGDEQFF.

This clone was found once. The CDR3: CASSLDMSSYNEQFF. The CDR3 DNA follows: TGTGCCAGCAGCTTGGATATGAGCTCCTACAATGAGCAGTTCTTC. The chain couples TRBV5-6 to TRBJ2-1, with unresolved D. Germline CDR1 is SGHDT and CDR2 is YYEEEE. Deletions cut 0 bases from V and 0 bases from J, with 7 bases between. CDR3 size: 15 residues.

This chain uses TRBV5-6 with TRBJ1-4, with TRBD1 matching over 8 bases. The V segment lost 4 bases and the J segment 0 bases; nucleotides outside the gene matches: 5. Looked up from germline, CDR1 is SGHDT and CDR2 is YYEEEE. CDR3 length equals 16 residues. In DNA, the CDR3 is TGTGCCAGCAGCATTAGGACAGGGACAACTAATGAAAAACTGTTTTTT. Its translation is CASSIRTGTTNEKLFF.

The rearrangement uses TRBV6-6 and TRBJ2-7; D might be TRBD1 or TRBD2, each matching 5 bases. V lost 8 bases to trimming and J lost 5 bases, with 19 bases between them. From germline, CDR1 is MNHNY and CDR2 SVGAGI (reference sequence). The CDR3 runs to 14 residues. DNA of the CDR3: TGTGCCAGCGCCGAGGGGCTAGGGGTTGACGAGCAGTACTTC. The encoded protein is CASAEGLGVDEQYF.

V usage is TRBV30 and J usage is TRBJ2-5; tentatively, D is TRBD1 or TRBD2 (6 bases each). Germline V CDR1 and CDR2: GTSNPN, SVGIG (reference sequence). Trimming shortened V by 0 bases and J by 1 base, and 9 bases separated the two germline ends. This CDR3 is built from 14 residues. CDR3 in DNA: TGTGCCTGGAGTGTAAGGGGGGTCCAAGAGACCCAGTACTTC. Its protein product is CAWSVRGVQETQYF.

This rearrangement joins TRBV7-2 to TRBJ1-2; 10 bases line up with TRBD1. The germline V gene has CDR1 SGHTA and CDR2 FQGNSA. CDR3 length equals 16 residues. V shed 1 base and J 6 bases; nucleotides not matched to a gene: 8. The CDR3 nucleotides are TGTGCCAGCAGCTTAGGAGGAGGACAGGGGGTTCATGGCTACACCTTC. It codes for CASSLGGGQGVHGYTF.

Concerning this clone itself: Mismatch with germline at one junction end may stem from a read error. CDR3: CAISVSGNTGELFF. CDR3 coding DNA: TGTGCCATCAGTGTTTCCGGGAACACCGGGGAGCTGTTTTTT. The chain has TRBV6-6 and TRBJ2-2, with no clear D. The germline V gene has CDR1 MNHNY and CDR2 SVGAGI (reference sequence). The CDR3 totals 14 residues.